One sample yielded the 27 T cell receptor beta chains listed below, sequenced in a study of early T cells in non-severe SARS-CoV-2 infection. MiXCR, applied by TCRdb to the 5' RACE reads, yields one record per CDR3 protein. The table has 100,000 to 140,000 distinct CDR3 sequences, around 10% seen once; the top ten hold roughly 8%. Sequenced sample: whole blood. The source is an adult who was a healthcare worker with PCR-confirmed SARS-CoV-2 infection or an uninfected control (not recorded which).

The table lists this clonotype with a few counts. The genes are TRBV27 and TRBJ2-7, with a possible D match to TRBD1 (5 bases). Germline loops: CDR1 MNHEY, CDR2 SMNVEV (reference sequence). The CDR3 spans 15 residues. V shed 5 bases and J shed 5 bases, with 19 bases lying between them. The CDR3 protein is CASSPPTATFHEQYF. The CDR3 region has the DNA TGTGCCAGCAGTCCGCCGACAGCAACCTTTCACGAGCAGTACTTC.

This clonotype has just a few counts. The chain has TRBV3-1 and TRBJ1-3, with 8 bases fitting TRBD1. Germline V gene sequence: CDR1 LGHDT, CDR2 YNNKEL (reference sequence). The CDR3 extends over 17 amino acids. V lost 4 bases to trimming and J lost 3 bases; unmatched junction nucleotides: 11. CDR3 residues: CASSLRVPGGFGNTIYF. As DNA, the CDR3 is TGTGCCAGCAGCCTAAGGGTCCCAGGGGGCTTTGGAAACACCATATATTTT.

The V call is TRBV9, the J call TRBJ1-1; perhaps TRBD1 as D (5 bases). V was shortened by 3 bases and J by 3 bases, with 9 bases between the two germline ends. The CDR3 totals 13 residues. The germline V gene has CDR1 SGDLS and CDR2 YYNGEE. The CDR3 sequence: CASSGLGDTEAFF. For the CDR3, the DNA is TGTGCCAGCAGCGGACTAGGGGACACTGAAGCTTTCTTT.

This clonotype was picked up a small number of times. The rearrangement uses TRBV7-9 and TRBJ2-1; no clear D. This CDR3 is 13 amino acids long. Germline CDR1 is SEHNR and CDR2 is FQNEAQ (reference sequence). V was trimmed by 0 bases and J by 9 bases, leaving 9 bases between them. As DNA, the CDR3 is TGTGCCAGCAGCTTAGCGGTGGCGATTGAGCAGTTCTTC. This codes for CASSLAVAIEQFF.

As regards this clonotype: A much larger clone lies one base from this, so it may be a read error. The J gene is TRBJ1-4, the V gene TRBV6-5, with D perhaps matching TRBD1 (6 bases). The length of the CDR3 is 15 residues. Germline V gene lookup returns CDR1 MNHEY and CDR2 SVGAGI. The ends were cut back, 4 bases at V and 7 bases at J, with 16 bases in the middle. The CDR3 spells CASSLGGGLIEKLFF. In DNA, the CDR3 is TGTGCCAGCAGTTTGGGTGGGGGCCTTATTGAAAAACTGTTTTTT.

This chain uses TRBV7-6 with TRBJ1-4; D possibly corresponds to TRBD1 (6 bases). CDR1 and CDR2 from the germline V gene are SGHVS and FNYEAQ. V dropped 1 base and J dropped 6 bases, with 18 bases sitting between them. The CDR3 is made up of 17 amino acids. The CDR3 nucleotides read TGTGCCAGCAGCTTAGGTTTTGGGGGGCAGTTTTATGAAAAACTGTTTTTT. It encodes CASSLGFGGQFYEKLFF.

This clonotype was counted only a few times. V gene TRBV20-1 combines with J gene TRBJ2-1; 9 bases align to TRBD2. CDR3 length: 15 residues. From germline, CDR1 is DFQATT and CDR2 SNEGSKA (reference sequence). The junction had 16 bases not matched to a gene; V was cut back by 7 bases and J by 9 bases. CDR3 in DNA: TGCAGTGGTAGGCCCGGACTAGCGCTAAGGGGTGAGCAGTTCTTC. It is translated as CSGRPGLALRGEQFF.

This clonotype was counted many times. The chain uses TRBV11-3 and TRBJ2-2; D unclear. Per germline, CDR1 SGHNT and CDR2 YENEEA. V dropped 0 bases and J dropped 2 bases, with 19 bases sitting between them. The CDR3 is 19 residues long. The CDR3 region is CASSLDRGELRNNTGELFF. CDR3 bases: TGTGCCAGCAGCTTAGATCGAGGAGAATTGAGGAACAACACCGGGGAGCTGTTTTTT.

This chain connects TRBV7-8 to TRBJ2-3; possibly TRBD1 or TRBD2 for D (5 bases each). Germline values: CDR1 SGHVS, CDR2 FQNEAQ. Trimming took 5 bases from V and 14 from J, leaving 23 bases between them. The CDR3 sequence is 14 residues long. The CDR3 sequence is CASSPRARERMVYF. CDR3 sequence (DNA): TGTGCCAGCAGCCCAAGGGCCAGGGAGAGAATGGTGTATTTT. Drawing the rest from reference TRBV7-8 and TRBJ2-3, the complete variable domain is GAGVSQSPRYKVAKRGQDVALRCDPISGHVSLFWYQQALGQGPEFLTYFQNEAQLDKSGLPSDRFFAERPEGSVSTLKIQRTQQEDSAVYLCASSPRARERMVYFGPGTRLTVL.

This clonotype was observed a handful of times. The chain employs TRBV19 and TRBJ2-1; 8 bases align to TRBD2. Germline V gene lookup returns CDR1 LNHDA and CDR2 SQIVND (reference sequence). The CDR3 loop spans 16 amino acids. Losses at the gene ends were 1 base for V and 2 bases for J; bases not matched to a gene: 4. In DNA, the CDR3 is TGTGCCAGTAGTATAGTACTCGGGAGGGCCTACAATGAGCAGTTCTTC. Its translation is CASSIVLGRAYNEQFF.

This clonotype has only a few counts. V is TRBV27 and J is TRBJ1-2, with 10 nucleotides matching TRBD1. Germline V lookup: CDR1 MNHEY, CDR2 SMNVEV (reference sequence). This CDR3 is 14 amino acids long. V dropped 3 bases and J dropped 7; count of bases not matched to a gene: 5. The CDR3 sequence is CASSFLGQGFGYTF. As DNA, the CDR3 is TGTGCCAGCAGTTTTTTGGGACAGGGGTTTGGCTACACCTTC.

This clonotype has only a few counts. The rearrangement uses TRBV30 and TRBJ2-1, with D perhaps matching TRBD2 (5 bases). The CDR3 is 13 amino acids. Germline-derived CDR1 and CDR2 are GTSNPN and SVGIG (reference sequence). Trimming took off 2 bases at V and 7 bases at J, with 12 bases between the two ends. CDR3 in DNA: TGTGCCTGGAGTTTATCCCCGGGGAATGAGCAGTTCTTC. This codes for CAWSLSPGNEQFF.

This clonotype appeared many times. Here the CDR3 DNA reads TGCGCCAGCAGCTTGGGGGCTAGCGGGAGCACAGATACGCAGTATTTT. It translates to CASSLGASGSTDTQYF. The chain combines TRBV5-1 with TRBJ2-3; 8 bases agree with TRBD2. The V gene's germline CDR1 is SGHRS and CDR2 YFSETQ. The CDR3 is 16 residues long. The trim removed 0 bases at V and 0 bases at J, leaving 3 bases unmatched.

Regarding this clonotype: This may stem from a read error, because a much larger clone lies one nucleotide away. The CDR3 coding sequence is TGTGACAGCAGTCTAAACCCCTCGACTACTAGCGCGAAAAACATTCAGTACTTC. Residues: CDSSLNPSTTSAKNIQYF. This chain links TRBV28 with TRBJ2-4, with 7 nucleotides matching TRBD2. This CDR3 region has 18 residues. The germline gives CDR1 MDHEN, CDR2 SYDVKM. The variable domain in full, with the rest retrieved from reference TRBV28 and TRBJ2-4, is DVKVTQSSRYLVKRTGEKVFLECVQDMDHENMFWYRQDPGLGLRLIYFSYDVKMKEKGDIPEGYSVSREKKERFSLILESASTNQTSMYLCDSSLNPSTTSAKNIQYFGAGTRLSVL.

This chain uses TRBV12-3 or TRBV12-4 with TRBJ2-1; 8 nucleotides line up with TRBD2. The length of the CDR3 is 17 residues. Trimming removed 0 bases from V and 1 base from J; junction bases left unmatched: 5. CDR3 in amino acids: CASSLAGSGRSYNEQFF. The CDR3 bases are TGTGCCAGCAGTTTAGCAGGGAGCGGGAGATCCTACAATGAGCAGTTCTTC.

This clonotype appeared a few times. The CDR3 sequence: CSVEDQAPSDTQYF. CDR3 bases: TGCAGCGTTGAAGATCAGGCTCCATCAGATACGCAGTATTTT. This chain uses TRBV29-1 with TRBJ2-3; D is undetermined. V lost 0 bases, J lost 4 bases, and 11 bases lay in between. In germline, CDR1 is SQVTM, CDR2 ANQGSEA. The CDR3 runs to 14 residues.

V is TRBV20-1 and J is TRBJ1-1; D ambiguous. The germline V and J ends were trimmed by 5 bases and 3 bases, with 7 bases remaining between them. Germline V gene sequence: CDR1 DFQATT, CDR2 SNEGSKA (reference sequence). The CDR3 runs to 11 residues. The CDR3 loop is CSASPDTEAFF. The CDR3 nucleotides read TGCAGTGCTTCCCCTGACACTGAAGCTTTCTTT.

The chain employs TRBV6-5 and TRBJ1-2; no definite D call. CDR1 and CDR2 from the germline V gene are MNHEY and SVGAGI. The CDR3 runs 16 residues. V gave up 3 bases and J gave up 6 bases, with 20 bases separating them. DNA of the CDR3: TGTGCCAGCAGTTATGGGCGTCAGTTTACGGCCAATGGCTACACCTTC. This gives the protein CASSYGRQFTANGYTF.

The table lists this clonotype with many counts. The chain links TRBV20-1 to TRBJ2-3; 11 positions agree with TRBD2. Germline values: CDR1 DFQATT, CDR2 SNEGSKA (reference sequence). This CDR3 has 16 amino acids. The trim removed 3 bases at V and 2 bases at J, leaving 7 bases unmatched. The CDR3 is CSARAGTSGDTDTQYF. In nucleotides, the CDR3 is TGCAGTGCTAGGGCCGGGACTAGCGGAGACACAGATACGCAGTATTTT.

This clonotype occurred a few times. This chain connects TRBV21-1 to TRBJ2-7. TRBV21-1 counts as a pseudogene. The CDR3 contains 14 residues. The CDR3 DNA reads as TGTGCCAGCCGCGGTCTGCCGAATCGACCGGAGCAGTACTTC. Protein sequence: CASRGLPNRPEQYF.

The chain recombines TRBV9 with TRBJ1-2; a possible D gene is TRBD1 (6 bases). Trimming took 0 bases from V and 4 from J, leaving 10 bases between them. Germline V lookup: CDR1 SGDLS, CDR2 YYNGEE. The CDR3 consists of 14 residues. This chain's CDR3 is CASSVGGATYGYTF. The CDR3 bases are TGTGCCAGCAGCGTAGGGGGGGCGACCTATGGCTACACCTTC.

V is TRBV20-1 and J is TRBJ2-7; perhaps D is TRBD1 or TRBD2 (6 bases each). Germline CDR1 reads DFQATT; CDR2 reads SNEGSKA (reference sequence). The CDR3 contains 12 residues. V lost 7 bases and J 2 bases, leaving 12 bases between the germline ends. This chain's CDR3 is CSVWGAPYEQYF. The CDR3 nucleotides read TGCAGTGTATGGGGGGCCCCCTACGAGCAGTACTTC.

The rearrangement joins TRBV6-2 or TRBV6-3 to TRBJ2-7, with D possibly being TRBD1 or TRBD2 (5 bases each). Germline assignment: CDR1 MNHEY and CDR2 SVGEGT. The CDR3 spans 15 residues. The V end was cut by 6 bases, the J end by 4 bases, with 19 bases between. The CDR3 bases are TGTGCCAGCAGATCTATCGGGACGGCCCAATACGAGCAGTACTTC. Translating gives CASRSIGTAQYEQYF.

By sample share, this clonotype is medium-sized. This chain links TRBV12-3 or TRBV12-4 with TRBJ2-1; D is unclear. CDR3 length: 13 residues. Trimming took off 6 bases at V and 4 bases at J, with 10 bases between the two ends. The CDR3 spells CASSYGQYNEQFF. CDR3 in DNA: TGTGCCAGCAGCTATGGTCAATACAATGAGCAGTTCTTC.

This clonotype came up many times. V gene TRBV6-2 or TRBV6-3 combines with J gene TRBJ2-1; D remains ambiguous. V was shortened by 4 bases and J by 2 bases, with 12 bases between the two germline ends. CDR1 is MNHEY and CDR2 is SVGEGT in the germline V gene. The CDR3 extends over 15 amino acids. The CDR3 nucleotides read TGTGCCAGCAGTTCAGAACGAACGGCCTACAATGAGCAGTTCTTC. Protein product: CASSSERTAYNEQFF.

The chain couples TRBV19 to TRBJ2-2; 9 nucleotides match TRBD1. The V and J ends lost 6 bases and 1 base, in that order; junction bases with no gene match: 9. CDR3 size: 17 residues. In germline, CDR1 is LNHDA, CDR2 SQIVND (reference sequence). CDR3 loop: CASRRLPDRGNTGELFF. The CDR3 DNA reads TGTGCCAGTAGGCGGCTCCCGGACAGGGGGAACACCGGGGAGCTGTTTTTT.

This clonotype appeared a few times. The chain joins TRBV20-1 to TRBJ2-1, with TRBD2 as a possible D gene (5 bases). V shed 3 bases and J shed 13 bases, with 10 bases lying between them. The CDR3 runs to 10 residues. CDR1 and CDR2 from the germline V gene are DFQATT and SNEGSKA (reference sequence). DNA of the CDR3: TGCAGTGCTAGTTCACGGGATCAGTTCTTC. Its protein is CSASSRDQFF.